The rows below give T cell receptor beta chains drawn from one sample of a study of response to subunit inactivated influenza vaccine. TCRdb re-called the RT-PCR reads through MiXCR, storing one row per CDR3 protein. The repertoire holds roughly 180,000 distinct CDR3 sequences, with 9.2% as singletons. The material sequenced was non-naive T cells sorted from PBMCs, taken on the day of vaccination. The receptors shown here come from a man aged 45 to 65 who received an inactivated influenza vaccine. Both conserved end residues are part of each CDR3. Where a row states a size, it is once, few, many or the class of an expanded clone; other rows omit it.

clone_size: few; v_call: TRBV18; cdr3_aa: CASSPPNPYNEQFF
clone_size: NA; v_call: TRBV4-3; cdr3_aa: CASSQGQGLSYEQYF
clone_size: few; v_call: TRBV6-1; cdr3_aa: CASRRNRDSEAFF
clone_size: many; v_call: TRBV28; cdr3_aa: CASRFSVSNTGELFF
clone_size: NA; v_call: TRBV20-1; cdr3_aa: CSARELMLADTDAQYF
clone_size: NA; v_call: TRBV27; cdr3_aa: CASRGGRGRGTQYF
clone_size: few; v_call: TRBV7-7; cdr3_aa: CASSLVGLAGLETQYF
clone_size: few; v_call: TRBV5-1; cdr3_aa: CASSLAPIGRGGLDEQFF
clone_size: many; v_call: TRBV7-9; cdr3_aa: CASSLKGRSYEQYF
clone_size: NA; v_call: TRBV2; cdr3_aa: CASRGEWSNQPQHF
clone_size: many; v_call: TRBV7-6; cdr3_aa: CASSTNQGQPQHF
clone_size: many; v_call: TRBV27; cdr3_aa: CASSLYPSTSGGALEQYF
clone_size: few; v_call: TRBV7-9; cdr3_aa: CASSRAQGYEQYF
clone_size: NA; v_call: TRBV5-6; cdr3_aa: CASSLGFVGRTYEQYF
clone_size: NA; v_call: TRBV6-5; cdr3_aa: CASSSGGAGQETQYF
clone_size: few; v_call: TRBV24-1; cdr3_aa: CATSVVGGVGNGEQFF
clone_size: many; v_call: TRBV10-2; cdr3_aa: CASGTGAVAPRGNTIYF
clone_size: NA; v_call: TRBV9; cdr3_aa: CASSGGWRYEQFF
clone_size: many; v_call: TRBV25-1; cdr3_aa: CASREGGSYEQYF
clone_size: many; v_call: TRBV20-1; cdr3_aa: CSARDYLTGELFF
clone_size: NA; v_call: TRBV20-1; cdr3_aa: CSASPGARGNEQYF
clone_size: many; v_call: TRBV7-7; cdr3_aa: CASSLGGTETQYF
clone_size: NA; v_call: TRBV20-1; cdr3_aa: CSARDPYSGSPYEQYF
clone_size: NA; v_call: TRBV27; cdr3_aa: CASKIRQDSEKLFF
clone_size: few; v_call: TRBV2; cdr3_aa: CASAGQGAYEQYF
clone_size: NA; v_call: TRBV27; cdr3_aa: CASSFGGHEKLFF
clone_size: many; v_call: TRBV20-1; cdr3_aa: CSARDLEGRYNEQFF
clone_size: many; v_call: TRBV6-1; cdr3_aa: CASRTESSSGANVLTF
clone_size: many; v_call: TRBV9; cdr3_aa: CASSVALGEQFF
clone_size: many; v_call: TRBV4-3; cdr3_aa: CASSQDWLTENTEAFF
clone_size: few; v_call: TRBV29-1; cdr3_aa: CSVEARASATYEQYF
clone_size: NA; v_call: TRBV11-2; cdr3_aa: CASREQVYQETQYF
clone_size: few; v_call: TRBV12-3/TRBV12-4; cdr3_aa: CASSLSGRTYNEQFF
clone_size: few; v_call: TRBV2; cdr3_aa: CASNGNTRYEQYF
clone_size: NA; v_call: TRBV10-1; cdr3_aa: CASSNNRDRGLRGYTF
clone_size: few; v_call: TRBV20-1; cdr3_aa: CSAIGTSGLWGYNEQFF
clone_size: NA; v_call: TRBV30; cdr3_aa: CAWDSGGTTDTQYF
clone_size: many; v_call: TRBV10-3; cdr3_aa: CAISESRSATYEQYF
clone_size: few; v_call: TRBV12-3/TRBV12-4; cdr3_aa: CASSPGGRGGELFF
clone_size: few; v_call: TRBV2; cdr3_aa: CASLWRYEQFF
clone_size: few; v_call: TRBV5-1; cdr3_aa: CASSSPGQGIYEQYF
clone_size: NA; v_call: TRBV7-2; cdr3_aa: CASSLALAGEQETQYF
clone_size: NA; v_call: TRBV20-1; cdr3_aa: CSASDPSNSYEQYF
clone_size: few; v_call: TRBV7-9; cdr3_aa: CASSLSKASIYEQYF
clone_size: NA; v_call: TRBV10-3; cdr3_aa: CAISLGQITDTQYF
clone_size: NA; v_call: TRBV4-1; cdr3_aa: CASSHRGQGYQHTEAFF
clone_size: NA; v_call: TRBV14; cdr3_aa: CASSPLMGASKEQFF
clone_size: NA; v_call: TRBV28; cdr3_aa: CASSLSGAPTDTQYF
clone_size: NA; v_call: TRBV20-1; cdr3_aa: CSARDTYRASYEQYF
clone_size: few; v_call: TRBV4-3; cdr3_aa: CASSQEFGRANEQYF
clone_size: NA; v_call: TRBV21-1; cdr3_aa: CASSRPGTDTYNEQFF
clone_size: NA; v_call: TRBV20-1; cdr3_aa: CSVTGQGGSEAFF
clone_size: few; v_call: TRBV28; cdr3_aa: CASSFNYGYTF
clone_size: NA; v_call: TRBV18; cdr3_aa: CASSPPVRTSHSPLHF
clone_size: many; v_call: TRBV4-3; cdr3_aa: CASSQEGGRYNEQFF